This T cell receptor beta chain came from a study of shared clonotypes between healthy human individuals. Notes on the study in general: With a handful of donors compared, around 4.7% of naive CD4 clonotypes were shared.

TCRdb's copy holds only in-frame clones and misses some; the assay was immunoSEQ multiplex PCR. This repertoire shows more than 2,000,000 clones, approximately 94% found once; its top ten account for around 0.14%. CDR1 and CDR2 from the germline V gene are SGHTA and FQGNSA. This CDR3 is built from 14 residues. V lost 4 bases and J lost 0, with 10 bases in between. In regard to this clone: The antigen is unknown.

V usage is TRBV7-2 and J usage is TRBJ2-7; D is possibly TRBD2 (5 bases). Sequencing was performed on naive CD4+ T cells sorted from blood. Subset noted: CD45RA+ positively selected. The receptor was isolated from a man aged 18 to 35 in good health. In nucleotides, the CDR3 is TGTGCCAGCAGCTGGACTTTGAGCTCCTACGAGCAGTACTTC. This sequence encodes CASSWTLSSYEQYF. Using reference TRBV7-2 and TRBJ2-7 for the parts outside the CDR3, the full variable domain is GAGVSQSPSNKVTEKGKDVELRCDPISGHTALYWYRQSLGQGLEFLIYFQGNSAPDKSGLPSDRFSAERTGGSVSTLTIQRTQQEDSAVYLCASSWTLSSYEQYFGPGTRLTVT.